The T cell receptor beta chain described here comes from a study of blood T cell repertoires in COVID-19. Study-level information: Samples representing acute and convalescent COVID-19 were sourced from the United States, Italy and Spain. In each case, the material was cDNA or gDNA derived from T cells, B-cell-depleted T cells, or PBMCs.

TCRdb keeps only in-frame clones here, not all; method: immunoSEQ multiplex PCR. The table records 250,000 to 300,000 clones, around 90% of them present only once. V was shortened by 4 bases and J by 2 bases, with 11 bases between the two germline ends. Per germline, CDR1 LNHDA and CDR2 SQIVND (reference sequence). The CDR3 covers 14 residues. The sample consisted of PBMCs or T cells enriched from blood (not recorded which). The sequence was collected from a woman younger than 45 who had recovered from COVID-19. The genes are TRBV19 and TRBJ1-2; D possibly corresponds to TRBD1 (6 bases). CDR3 in amino acids: CASSTRGGNYGYTF. Written as DNA, the CDR3 is TGTGCCAGTAGTACCCGGGGGGGCAACTATGGCTACACCTTC. Combining the CDR3 with reference TRBV19 and TRBJ1-2 gives the whole variable domain DGGITQSPKYLFRKEGQNVTLSCEQNLNHDAMYWYRQDPGQGLRLIYYSQIVNDFQKGDIAEGYSVSREKKESFPLTVTSAQKNPTAFYLCASSTRGGNYGYTFGSGTRLTVV.